The clone carrying this TCR beta chain was detected a few times. Its antigen is as yet unknown. Constant-segment primers were used for 5'RACE, and the resulting TCR alpha and TCR beta cDNA libraries carried sample barcodes and UMIs. Each CDR3 protein is one row after TCRdb ran MiXCR on the 5' RACE reads. This sample yields under 700,000 distinct CDR3 sequences, of which 20% are seen a single time; roughly an eighth belongs to the top ten. The data stem from a study of T-cell memory formation after mild COVID-19. CDR1 is SGHAT and CDR2 is FQNNGV in the germline V gene. The CDR3 is 16 residues long. V dropped 0 bases and J dropped 5 bases, with 13 bases sitting between them. Whole-study results and caveats: Certain responding clones were present in pre-infection memory, suggesting participation of cross-reactive memory. Second-wave clones peaking on day 37 lacked confirmed SARS-CoV-2 specificity. Among contracting clones, CD4+ were mainly CM/EM and CD8+ enriched in EMRA.

Sequencing input: PBMCs or a T cell subset sorted from them (not recorded which). The genes are TRBV11-2 and TRBJ1-4; the D is unclear. The clonotype was recovered from an adult woman who had mild COVID-19 (a few samples of this study predate the infection). Cell type and time point are not known. The CDR3 protein is CASSLEGWARNEKLFF. CDR3 in DNA: TGTGCCAGCAGCTTAGAGGGGTGGGCCCGGAATGAAAAACTGTTTTTT.